One and the same sample provided the 9 T cell receptor beta chains below, sequenced in a study of cytomegalovirus exposure and HLA in healthy donors. The PCR employed 60 Vbeta primers together with 13 Jbeta primers. TCRdb's table, derived via immunoSEQ multiplex PCR, lists solely in-frame clones and lacks some. The profile shows 200,000 or so clones, approximately 84% of them singletons. Sequencing input: PBMCs. Receptor source: a girl under three years old in good health and CMV-seronegative.

The V and J genes are TRBV5-5 and TRBJ1-2, with D tentatively TRBD1 (6 bases). This CDR3 has 13 amino acids. Trimming removed 2 bases at V and 8 bases at J, with 13 bases between. CDR1 is SGHKS and CDR2 is YYEKEE in the germline V gene (reference sequence). CDR3 amino acids: CASSFWRQAGYTF. The DNA for the CDR3 is TGTGCCAGCAGCTTTTGGCGACAGGCGGGCTACACCTTC.

This clone was seen just once. This chain connects TRBV5-4 to TRBJ1-3; 10 bases match TRBD1. Germline CDR1 reads SGHNT; CDR2 reads YYREEE (reference sequence). This CDR3 is built from 16 residues. The J segment lost 2 bases and the V segment lost 0 bases, leaving 2 bases of the junction unmatched. DNA of the CDR3: TGTGCCAGCAGCTTGGGACAGGGGGCGACTGGAAACACCATATATTTT. It codes for CASSLGQGATGNTIYF.

The chain is built from TRBV27 and TRBJ2-7, with D perhaps TRBD2 (5 bases). The germline V gene encodes CDR1 MNHEY and CDR2 SMNVEV (reference sequence). CDR3 size: 14 residues. Trimming removed 5 bases from V and 3 bases from J, with 14 bases in between. CDR3 region: CASSPIGIHYEQYF. CDR3 in DNA: TGTGCCAGCAGTCCGATCGGGATCCACTACGAGCAGTACTTC.

The rearrangement uses TRBV2 and TRBJ2-5; the match to TRBD2 covers 7 bases. The CDR3 is 13 amino acids. Germline-derived CDR1 and CDR2 are SNHLY and FYNNEI. Trimming at V came to 7 bases and at J to 0 bases, leaving 2 bases not matched to a gene. The CDR3 reads CASTSGYQETQYF. The CDR3 DNA follows: TGTGCCAGCACTAGCGGCTACCAAGAGACCCAGTACTTC. The full variable domain, completed using reference TRBV2 and TRBJ2-5, is EPEVTQTPSHQVTQMGQEVILRCVPISNHLYFYWYRQILGQKVEFLVSFYNNEISEKSEIFDDQFSVERPDGSNFTLKIRSTKLEDSAMYFCASTSGYQETQYFGPGTRLLVL.

The rearrangement uses TRBV6-1 and TRBJ2-7; 10 bases are shared with TRBD2. Germline V CDR1 and CDR2: MNHNS, SASEGT. Trimming cost V 5 bases and J 5 bases; bases outside gene matches: 9. The CDR3 is made up of 15 amino acids. CDR3 DNA: TGTGCCAGCAGTTCCCGGCTAGCGGGAGTGGACGAGCAGTACTTC. Translation gives CASSSRLAGVDEQYF.

This sequence joins TRBV5-4 and TRBJ2-7; D gene uncertain. The V end was cut by 0 bases, the J end by 5 bases, with 12 bases between. Germline loops: CDR1 SGHNT, CDR2 YYREEE (reference sequence). This CDR3 contains 14 residues. CDR3 sequence reads: CASSLGHGIDEQYF. The CDR3 DNA sequence: TGTGCCAGCAGCTTGGGACACGGAATCGACGAGCAGTACTTC.

V gene TRBV19 combines with J gene TRBJ2-1, with D possibly matching TRBD1 (6 bases). This CDR3 spans 16 amino acids. Germline V gives CDR1 LNHDA, CDR2 SQIVND (reference sequence). Trimming took 6 bases from V and 7 from J, leaving 22 bases between them. CDR3 bases: TGTGCCAGTAGGGCAACAGGGATGGGGCTGTGGAATGAGCAGTTCTTC. Protein sequence: CASRATGMGLWNEQFF.

The genes are TRBV29-1 and TRBJ1-2, with 8 bases matching TRBD1. After removal of 4 bases from V and 5 bases from J, the junction contained 6 bases not matched to a gene. The CDR3 sequence is 13 residues long. Germline assignment: CDR1 SQVTM and CDR2 ANQGSEA. Here the CDR3 DNA reads TGCAGCGTTGTACAGGGGGAGGGGTATGGCTACACCTTC. This codes for CSVVQGEGYGYTF.

The gene calls are TRBV5-4 and TRBJ2-5; weak D call: TRBD1 (8 bases). This CDR3 has 15 residues. Germline V gene lookup returns CDR1 SGHNT and CDR2 YYREEE (reference sequence). V lost 3 bases and J 4 bases, leaving 16 bases between the germline ends. CDR3 protein: CASSSDREGRETQYF. CDR3 in DNA: TGTGCCAGCAGCTCGGACAGGGAGGGCCGAGAGACCCAGTACTTC.